This is a list of T cell receptor beta chains from one sample in a study of Graves' ophthalmopathy and Graves' hyperthyroidism. In TCRdb, the multiplex PCR reads were re-called with MiXCR into one record per CDR3 protein. The data contain about 380,000 distinct CDR3 sequences, approximately 15% of them singletons. Specimen: peripheral blood. All receptors come from a woman under 30 with stable Graves' hyperthyroidism. Both conserved end residues are part of each CDR3. A D gene is named only where the DNA matches it firmly. Only some rows state a clone size, as once, few, many or a class for expanded clones.

abundance,v_gene,d_gene,j_gene,len,CDR3aa,CDR3nt
few,TRBV12-3/TRBV12-4,-,TRBJ1-5,12,CASSSPNQSQHF,TGTGCCAGCAGTTCCCCAAATCAGTCCCAGCATTTT
-,TRBV5-1,TRBD1,TRBJ2-4,14,CASSWGPTGNIQYF,TGCGCCAGCAGCTGGGGGCCGACAGGGAACATTCAGTACTTC
-,TRBV20-1,TRBD1,TRBJ1-5,13,CSAPDRSDQPQHF,TGCAGTGCTCCGGACAGGAGTGATCAGCCCCAGCATTTT
-,TRBV3-1,TRBD2,TRBJ2-5,16,CASSPPREGPRETQYF,TGTGCCAGCAGCCCGCCCCGGGAGGGGCCTAGGGAGACCCAGTACTTC
many,TRBV20-1,-,TRBJ1-1,11,CSAAGRQEAFF,TGCAGTGCTGCAGGACGACAGGAAGCTTTCTTT
-,TRBV11-2,-,TRBJ1-6,13,CASSPLFNSHLHF,TGTGCCAGCAGCCCCTTGTTTAATTCACACCTCCACTTT
many,TRBV6-1,-,TRBJ1-2,11,CASSPDYGYTF,TGTGCCAGCAGCCCCGATTATGGCTACACCTTC
-,TRBV27,TRBD1,TRBJ1-3,16,CASSTTGGGSGNTIYF,TGTGCCAGCAGTACGACAGGGGGAGGCTCTGGAAACACCATATATTTT
many,TRBV2,-,TRBJ2-7,13,CASSERLLREQYF,TGTGCCAGCAGTGAAAGGCTTTTGAGGGAGCAGTACTTC
many,TRBV12-3/TRBV12-4,-,TRBJ2-2,13,CASTLTGGGELFF,TGTGCCAGCACCCTGACTGGGGGCGGGGAGCTGTTTTTT
many,TRBV7-9,TRBD1,TRBJ2-7,14,CASRSGTGSPEQYF,TGTGCCAGCAGATCCGGGACAGGGAGCCCCGAGCAGTACTTC
many,TRBV5-1,-,TRBJ2-7,13,CASSQGEGYEQYF,TGCGCCAGCAGCCAGGGGGAGGGCTACGAGCAGTACTTC
many,TRBV25-1,-,TRBJ1-2,14,CASSEPGSNYGYTF,TGTGCCAGCAGTGAACCGGGGTCCAATTATGGCTACACCTTC
many,TRBV19,TRBD1,TRBJ1-2,15,CASSPRDRGFYGYTF,TGTGCCAGCAGCCCCCGAGACAGGGGATTTTATGGCTACACCTTC
many,TRBV19,TRBD2,TRBJ2-7,16,CASSPSPTSGSYEQYF,TGTGCCAGTAGTCCCTCACCGACTAGCGGCTCCTACGAGCAGTACTTC
many,TRBV2,TRBD2,TRBJ2-5,16,CASSVLAGDRRETQYF,TGTGCCAGCAGTGTGTTAGCGGGGGACCGCCGAGAGACCCAGTACTTC
many,TRBV2,TRBD1,TRBJ1-2,13,CASSEARGHGYTF,TGTGCCAGCAGTGAAGCTAGGGGGCATGGCTACACCTTC
many,TRBV6-2/TRBV6-3,TRBD2,TRBJ2-5,14,CASRTGGGQETQYF,TGTGCCAGCAGGACGGGGGGGGGGCAAGAGACCCAGTACTTC
once,TRBV5-4,TRBD1,TRBJ2-5,15,CASGEGQGIIETQYF,TGTGCCAGCGGGGAAGGACAGGGAATTATCGAGACCCAGTACTTC
many,TRBV7-9,-,TRBJ1-5,13,CASTRDGNQPQHF,TGTGCCAGCACTCGGGACGGTAATCAGCCCCAGCATTTT
many,TRBV12-3/TRBV12-4,-,TRBJ1-2,13,CASSSRSGYGYTF,TGTGCCAGCAGTTCCCGGAGCGGCTATGGCTACACCTTC
many,TRBV12-3/TRBV12-4,-,TRBJ2-7,14,CASSFRRDHYEQYF,TGTGCCAGCAGTTTCCGACGGGACCACTACGAGCAGTACTTC
-,TRBV9,TRBD1,TRBJ1-2,16,CASSGRTGSVDYGYTF,TGTGCCAGCAGCGGGCGGACAGGGAGCGTCGACTATGGCTACACCTTC
many,TRBV6-5,-,TRBJ1-2,14,CASNPANGNYGYTF,TGTGCCAGCAACCCTGCGAATGGTAACTATGGCTACACCTTC
many,TRBV2,-,TRBJ2-4,11,CATTGGDIQYF,TGTGCCACCACAGGGGGGGACATTCAGTACTTC
few,TRBV29-1,TRBD1,TRBJ1-1,13,CSPSLGQGSEAFF,TGCAGCCCTTCATTGGGACAGGGGTCTGAAGCTTTCTTT
many,TRBV5-1,TRBD1,TRBJ2-5,14,CASSWDRVQETQYF,TGCGCCAGCAGCTGGGACAGGGTCCAAGAGACCCAGTACTTC
many,TRBV11-2,TRBD2,TRBJ2-5,18,CASSARGAGGAAWETQYF,TGTGCCAGCAGCGCTAGGGGAGCGGGGGGGGCCGCGTGGGAGACCCAGTACTTC
-,TRBV5-1,-,TRBJ2-7,14,CASSLSGRVYEQYF,TGCGCCAGCAGCTTATCCGGCAGGGTCTACGAGCAGTACTTC
many,TRBV12-3/TRBV12-4,-,TRBJ1-2,12,CASVGGIDGYTF,TGTGCCAGTGTGGGGGGTATCGATGGCTACACCTTC
-,TRBV20-1,-,TRBJ1-1,14,CSASPPTGTLEAFF,TGCAGTGCTAGTCCCCCGACAGGAACCCTTGAAGCTTTCTTT
many,TRBV5-1,-,TRBJ1-1,14,CASSSTAAGELAFF,TGCGCCAGCAGCTCCACCGCGGCTGGGGAGCTGGCTTTCTTT